A single sample gave rise to the 5 T cell receptor beta chains below, sequenced in a study of blood T cell repertoires in COVID-19 (dated by TCRdb to 2020 to 2022). Libraries were prepared through the immunoSEQ multiplex PCR assay. The table comes from immuneACCESS by way of TCRdb, which keeps in-frame sequences with V and J called. Part of the clones is missing from these tables; in studies checked, under half for an unresolved V gene and the rest for unknown reasons. The sample table lists 150,000 or so clones, about 79% of them with a count of one. The top ten constitute 7% to 10% of the sample. Material for sequencing was PBMCs or T cells enriched from blood (not recorded which). Receptor source: a man aged 45 to 65 who had recovered from COVID-19.

The chain uses TRBV12-3 or TRBV12-4 and TRBJ2-7; TRBD1 matches at 7 bases. CDR3 length equals 13 residues. Germline trimming cut 4 bases from V and 2 bases from J; bases unmatched to any gene: 2. CDR3 residues: CASSWQGAYEQYF. For the CDR3, the DNA is TGTGCCAGCAGTTGGCAGGGGGCCTACGAGCAGTACTTC.

The V gene is TRBV6-5, the J gene TRBJ2-5; 9 bases map to TRBD2. V dropped 2 bases and J dropped 4; count of bases not matched to a gene: 5. This CDR3 spans 15 amino acids. Germline V CDR1 and CDR2: MNHEY, SVGAGI. In nucleotides, the CDR3 is TGTGCCAGCAGTTACCAAGGTAGCGGGGGAGAGACCCAGTACTTC. Its protein is CASSYQGSGGETQYF.

This chain uses TRBV5-1 with TRBJ2-3, with 9 bases identical to TRBD2. Germline V gene lookup returns CDR1 SGHRS and CDR2 YFSETQ. V gave up 0 bases and J gave up 6 bases; unmatched junction bases: 2. The CDR3 covers 14 residues. For the CDR3, the DNA is TGCGCCAGCAGCTTGGCTAGCGGGGAGGATACGCAGTATTTT. Translated, it gives CASSLASGEDTQYF.

The gene calls are TRBV18 and TRBJ2-5; no clear D. Trimming removed 6 bases from V and 1 base from J, with 9 bases in between. The CDR3 length is 13 residues. Germline V CDR1 and CDR2: KGHSH, LQKENI. The CDR3 coding sequence is TGTGCCAGCTCTTCCACAGCCCAAGAGACCCAGTACTTC. Translation: CASSSTAQETQYF.

The rearrangement uses TRBV2 and TRBJ2-5, with D perhaps matching TRBD2 (5 bases). Germline V gene lookup returns CDR1 SNHLY and CDR2 FYNNEI. CDR3 size: 13 residues. Trimming stripped 9 bases from V and 2 bases from J, with 13 bases between. Written as DNA, the CDR3 is TGTGCCAGTTCTGCCGGGGAACAAGAGACCCAGTACTTC. Amino acids: CASSAGEQETQYF.